Included here is one TCR beta chain sequence, with context. Its antigen remains unknown. The junction departs from the called germline gene at one end, perhaps through a read error. Template switching created a universal primer site, and the cDNA included unique molecular identifiers. TCRdb itself ran the 5' RACE reads through MiXCR, one entry per CDR3 protein. In the table there are just under 550,000 distinct CDR3 sequences, approximately 16% of which are singletons. Germline V gene lookup returns CDR1 DFQATT and CDR2 SNEGSKA (reference sequence). The CDR3 runs to 9 residues. The data stem from a study of identical twins. The study, taken as a whole, reports: Possibly, invariant MAIT and iNKT cells partly confounded zero-insertion analyses. Excess sharing between twins was weaker in beta out-of-frame sequences.

The sample was also linked to a second study, of yellow fever vaccine responses in identical twins.

The sequence derives from a woman between 18 and 29 years old in good health. This sequence joins TRBV20-1 and TRBJ2-1, with D perhaps TRBD1 or TRBD2 (5 bases each). The sequencing input was CD4+ T cells sorted from blood. The chain's CDR3 is CSARGGTLF. The CDR3 region has the DNA TGCAGTGCTAGAGGGGGGACCCTCTTC.